This TCR beta chain originates from a study of cytotoxic CD8 clonotypes in ibrutinib-treated CLL. Study summary: Outcomes included some 24 partial and 2 complete responses; after median roughly 71 months, roughly 14 stayed remitted and 12 progressed.

Some clones are missing from TCRdb's copy, which holds only in-frame ones; the method was immunoSEQ multiplex PCR. The data contain about 140,000 clones, 60% to 85% of them singletons. The clonotype was recovered from a human donor with chronic lymphocytic leukemia. The sequencing here drew on PBMCs, taken after 24 months of ibrutinib treatment.

CDR3 sequence: CASTPFFANVLTF. The CDR3 nucleotides are TGTGCCAGCACCCCTTTCTTTGCCAACGTCCTGACTTTC. J is TRBJ2-6 and V is TRBV7-2, with D unclear. Germline V gene lookup returns CDR1 SGHTA and CDR2 FQGNSA. The germline V and J ends were trimmed by 7 bases and 7 bases, with 11 bases remaining between them. The CDR3 loop spans 13 amino acids.